This is a list of T cell receptor beta chains from one sample in a study of CD8 T cells in Susac syndrome. One entry per CDR3 protein results from TCRdb running MiXCR on the immunoSEQ multiplex PCR reads. Seen here are 100,000 to 150,000 distinct CDR3 sequences, around 96% observed once, and the top ten hold roughly 0.13%. Source material: CD4+ T cells from PBMCs. The receptors here all came from a human donor in good health. Both conserved end residues are part of each CDR3. D genes are given only for firm matches. Part of the rows lack a size; the others show once, few, many or a class for expanded clones.

J gene	clone size	V gene	D gene	CDR3 DNA	CDR3 protein
TRBJ2-6	-	TRBV29-1	-	TGCAGCGTTGCCATCTCTGGGGCCAACGTCCTGACTTTC	CSVAISGANVLTF
TRBJ2-7	-	TRBV7-9	-	TGTGCCAGCAGCTCCGCGACGAAGCAGTTCGGCGAGCAGTACTTC	CASSSATKQFGEQYF
TRBJ2-5	-	TRBV25-1	-	TGTGCCAGCACCGAACCGGGTTTAGGCTACGGGGAGACCCAGTACTTC	CASTEPGLGYGETQYF
TRBJ2-1	-	TRBV29-1	-	TGCAGCGTTCGACCCAACAATGAGCAGTTCTTC	CSVRPNNEQFF
TRBJ1-1	-	TRBV3-1	TRBD1	TGTGCCAGCAGCCCCAGGGGGGAACGTGGGGCTTTCTTT	CASSPRGERGAFF
TRBJ2-1	-	TRBV7-2	-	TGTGCCAGCACTTTAGCAGGGATCCTCTACAATGAGCAGTTCTTC	CASTLAGILYNEQFF
TRBJ2-1	-	TRBV5-1	TRBD1	TGCGCCAGTTACAGGGGCAACGGGTACAATGAGCAGTTCTTC	CASYRGNGYNEQFF
TRBJ1-4	-	TRBV29-1	TRBD1	TGCAGCGCCGGGAGAGGGGGCAATGAAAAACTGTTTTTT	CSAGRGGNEKLFF
TRBJ2-5	-	TRBV3-1	-	TGTGCCAGCAGCCTTGGGACCCAAAGGGCGACCCAGTACTTC	CASSLGTQRATQYF
TRBJ2-5	-	TRBV2	TRBD2	TGTGCCAGTGGGGTGACTAGCGGGTTACAAGAGACCCAGTACTTC	CASGVTSGLQETQYF
TRBJ2-7	once	TRBV6-2/TRBV6-3	-	TGTGCCAGCAGACACTTGGGCGAGCAGTACTTC	CASRHLGEQYF
TRBJ1-5	-	TRBV19	-	TGTGCCAGTGGGAGAGAGCGCAATCAGCCCCAGCATTTT	CASGRERNQPQHF
TRBJ1-4	few	TRBV29-1	-	TGCAGCGTTTCAGAAACAACTAATGAAAAACTGTTTTTT	CSVSETTNEKLFF